Listed here is a single TCR beta chain. Its antigen is unknown. This sample is part of a study of OX40 agonist ivuxolimab in advanced cancers. Looking at the study overall: Participants, 65% to 85% male, averaged roughly 59 years of age, ranging from about 20 to 79.

Profiled with immunoSEQ multiplex PCR; TCRdb holds only in-frame clones, not every one. The profile shows roughly 71,000 clones, roughly nine tenths of them singletons. This CDR3 comprises 13 residues. CDR1 is LNHDA, CDR2 SQIVND, per germline (reference sequence). Trimming cost V 8 bases and J 5 bases, with 16 bases left between them. Study-level findings and limits: The average count of expanded clones was higher among CD8+ T cells than among CD4+. With doses of 0.1 to 3.0 mg/kg, CD4+ and CD8+ blood T cells had undergone clonal expansion by week 6.

The receptor comes from an adult with an advanced solid tumor such as melanoma, head and neck, liver or kidney cancer. The source was CD4+ or CD8+ T cells sorted from blood, collected in a trial of the OX40 agonist ivuxolimab. The chain carries TRBV19 and TRBJ2-7; D gene uncertain. The CDR3 here is CASRSRARNEQYF. In DNA form, the CDR3 reads TGTGCCAGTCGCTCCCGGGCTCGGAACGAGCAGTACTTC.